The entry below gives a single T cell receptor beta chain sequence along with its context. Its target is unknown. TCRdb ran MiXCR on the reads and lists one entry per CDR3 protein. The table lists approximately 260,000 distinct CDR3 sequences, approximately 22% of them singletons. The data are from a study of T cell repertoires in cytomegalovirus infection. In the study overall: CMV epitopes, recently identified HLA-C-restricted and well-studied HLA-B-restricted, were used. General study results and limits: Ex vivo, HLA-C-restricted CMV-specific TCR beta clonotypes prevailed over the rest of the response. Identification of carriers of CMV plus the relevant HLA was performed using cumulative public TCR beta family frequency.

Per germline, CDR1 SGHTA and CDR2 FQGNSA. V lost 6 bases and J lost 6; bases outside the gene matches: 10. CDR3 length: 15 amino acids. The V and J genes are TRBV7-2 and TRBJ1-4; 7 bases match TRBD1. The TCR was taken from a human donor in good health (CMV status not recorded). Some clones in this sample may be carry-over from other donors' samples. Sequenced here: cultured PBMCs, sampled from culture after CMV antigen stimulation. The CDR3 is CASSYLTGRDEKLFF. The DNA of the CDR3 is TGTGCCAGCAGTTATTTGACAGGGAGGGATGAAAAACTGTTTTTT.